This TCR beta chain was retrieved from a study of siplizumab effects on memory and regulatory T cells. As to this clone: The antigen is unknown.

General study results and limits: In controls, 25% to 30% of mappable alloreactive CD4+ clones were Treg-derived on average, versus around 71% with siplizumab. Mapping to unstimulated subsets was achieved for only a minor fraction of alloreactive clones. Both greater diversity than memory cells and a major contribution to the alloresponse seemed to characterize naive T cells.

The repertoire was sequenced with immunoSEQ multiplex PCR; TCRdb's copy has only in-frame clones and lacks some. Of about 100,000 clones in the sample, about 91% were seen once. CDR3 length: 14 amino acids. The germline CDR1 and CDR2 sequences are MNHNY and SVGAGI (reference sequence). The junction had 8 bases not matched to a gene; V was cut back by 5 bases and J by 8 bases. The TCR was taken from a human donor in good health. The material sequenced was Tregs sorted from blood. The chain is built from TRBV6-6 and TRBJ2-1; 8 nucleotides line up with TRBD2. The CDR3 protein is CASSETGTRHEQFF. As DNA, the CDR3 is TGTGCCAGCAGTGAGACCGGGACTAGGCATGAGCAGTTCTTC.